This T cell receptor (beta chain) was recovered during a study of Ad26.COV2.S vaccination and SARS-CoV-2 variants. The wider study: Recipients of Ad26.COV2.S got it intramuscularly, once or twice 56 days apart.

The treatment: roughly 19 received Ad26.COV2.S at low or high dose, single or two shots; several received placebo; per-sample allocation not given. The study sampled participants on day 63 after the first vaccine or placebo injection. CDR3 length: 14 residues. Deletions cut 5 bases from V and 4 bases from J, with 14 bases between. Germline V CDR1 and CDR2: MNHEY, SVGAGI. Of note for this clone: No antigen is known for it.

Study results and caveats: Post-vaccination breadth of spike-specific CD8+ and CD4+ T cell responses was reportedly substantial. Placebo recipients had lower spike-specific TCR breadth than vaccine recipients.

Here immunoSEQ multiplex PCR was the method, and the copy in TCRdb shows in-frame clones only, minus some. Here the sample spans some 250,000 clones, approximately 87% being singletons. This sequence was found in a person between 18 and 65 years old who received the Ad26.COV2.S COVID-19 vaccine or a placebo. The sample consisted of peripheral blood, taken in a trial of Ad26.COV2.S vaccine versus placebo. The rearrangement uses TRBV6-5 and TRBJ1-2; maybe TRBD1 (6 bases). The CDR3 DNA sequence: TGTGCCAGCAGTCCAAGGGGGGAGGGCTATGGCTACACCTTC. Translation gives CASSPRGEGYGYTF.